The entry below gives a single T cell receptor beta chain sequence along with its context. Its target is not known. The same CDR3 also results from other DNA sequences found in this sample. This specimen belongs to a study of Ad26.COV2.S vaccination and SARS-CoV-2 variants. Study-level results: Researchers reported similar non-spike TCR breadth in vaccine and placebo recipients.

TCRdb's copy holds only in-frame clones and misses some; the assay was immunoSEQ multiplex PCR. Seen here are about half a million clones, approximately 90% observed once, and the top ten hold around 1.6%. The CDR3 is made up of 11 amino acids. CDR1 and CDR2 from the germline V gene are DFQATT and SNEGSKA (reference sequence). V was cut by 4 bases and J by 1 base, with 5 bases left in between. Treatment of the sample: about 20 received Ad26.COV2.S at low or high dose, single or two shots; several received placebo; per-sample allocation not given. All samples were drawn on day 63, counting from the first vaccine or placebo injection.

Sequenced material: peripheral blood, taken in a trial of Ad26.COV2.S vaccine versus placebo. The V call is TRBV20-1, the J call TRBJ2-7; D gene ambiguous. This sequence originates from a person aged 18-60 years who received the Ad26.COV2.S COVID-19 vaccine or a placebo. CDR3 sequence (DNA): TGCAGTGCTACACCGTCCTACGAGCAGTACTTC. This gives the protein CSATPSYEQYF.